Below are 20 T cell receptor beta chains sequenced from a single sample in a study of T cells in Graves' hyperthyroidism and ophthalmopathy. Amplification of TCR beta CDR3 regions used RNA as the template. RT-PCR in the first round (using the HTBI primer set) targeted the TCR CDR3. One entry per CDR3 protein results from TCRdb running MiXCR on the multiplex PCR reads. The sample has fewer than 350,000 distinct CDR3 sequences, approximately 14% seen once; the top ten hold approximately 7.9%. Material: blood. These receptors originate from a woman aged 40 to 50 with Graves' hyperthyroidism.

At least ten counts were recorded for this clonotype. This chain connects TRBV2 to TRBJ1-1; a possible D gene is TRBD1 (5 bases). Trimming pared 1 base from V and 11 bases from J, leaving 14 bases between. The germline gives CDR1 SNHLY, CDR2 FYNNEI. This CDR3 has 13 residues. CDR3 in amino acids: CASSEEVGAGAFF. The CDR3 coding sequence is TGTGCCAGCAGTGAAGAGGTAGGGGCGGGGGCTTTCTTT. The whole variable domain, remainder taken from reference TRBV2 and TRBJ1-1, is EPEVTQTPSHQVTQMGQEVILRCVPISNHLYFYWYRQILGQKVEFLVSFYNNEISEKSEIFDDQFSVERPDGSNFTLKIRSTKLEDSAMYFCASSEEVGAGAFFGQGTRLTVV.

This clonotype was seen at least ten times. The chain uses TRBV6-1 and TRBJ2-2; 9 bases are a match to TRBD2. Germline assignment: CDR1 MNHNS and CDR2 SASEGT. The CDR3 has 15 amino acids. With 1 base clipped from V and 6 bases from J, the junction kept 3 bases outside the gene matches. The CDR3 is CASSEVSGSPGELFF. The CDR3 DNA reads as TGTGCCAGCAGTGAAGTTAGCGGGAGCCCCGGGGAGCTGTTTTTT.

This clonotype was seen many times. The chain combines TRBV19 with TRBJ2-2; TRBD2 might be the D (6 bases). With 3 bases removed from V and 8 bases from J, the gap between germline ends came to 10 bases. Germline V CDR1 and CDR2: LNHDA, SQIVND (reference sequence). This CDR3 spans 13 amino acids. The CDR3 DNA sequence: TGTGCCAGTAGTATTGGGGGAGGAGGGGAGCTGTTTTTT. Translated, it gives CASSIGGGGELFF.

The table lists this clonotype with many counts. The V call is TRBV7-2, the J call TRBJ2-7, with 9 bases fitting TRBD1. From germline, CDR1 is SGHTA and CDR2 FQGNSA. J was trimmed by 2 bases and V by 4 bases; bases with no gene match: 3. The CDR3 covers 14 residues. CDR3 DNA: TGTGCCAGCAGCTCCACAGGGGGCCCCTACGAGCAGTACTTC. It yields the protein CASSSTGGPYEQYF.

This clonotype was seen at least ten times. The chain recombines TRBV27 with TRBJ1-4; no clear D. This CDR3 contains 12 residues. V lost 5 bases to trimming and J lost 8 bases, with 9 bases between them. Germline CDR1 and CDR2: MNHEY and SMNVEV (reference sequence). CDR3 loop: CASSVIGEKLFF. The CDR3 region has the DNA TGTGCCAGCAGTGTTATAGGGGAAAAACTGTTTTTT.

A few counts support this clonotype. The chain is built from TRBV12-5 and TRBJ2-7; the match to TRBD2 covers 8 bases. The CDR3 has 17 amino acids. V lost 7 bases and J lost 2; bases outside the gene matches: 16. Germline-derived CDR1 and CDR2 are LGHNT and FRNRAP. The CDR3 DNA sequence: TGTGCTAGTGCCCCCTCGGGACTAGAGAGTTCCCCCTACGAGCAGTACTTC. This sequence encodes CASAPSGLESSPYEQYF. The variable domain in full, with the rest retrieved from reference TRBV12-5 and TRBJ2-7, is DARVTQTPRHKVTEMGQEVTMRCQPILGHNTVFWYRQTMMQGLELLAYFRNRAPLDDSGMPKDRFSAEMPDATLATLKIQPSEPRDSAVYFCASAPSGLESSPYEQYFGPGTRLTVT.

This clonotype has a count of ten or more. This rearrangement joins TRBV18 to TRBJ2-5, with 7 bases lining up with TRBD1. The trim removed 3 bases at V and 5 bases at J, leaving 6 bases unmatched. Germline CDR1 KGHSH, CDR2 LQKENI. This CDR3 region has 14 residues. The CDR3 coding sequence is TGTGCCAGCTCACCGACAGGGTTACGGGAGACCCAGTACTTC. Protein: CASSPTGLRETQYF. The full variable domain, completed using reference TRBV18 and TRBJ2-5, is NAGVMQNPRHLVRRRGQEARLRCSPMKGHSHVYWYRQLPEEGLKFMVYLQKENIIDESGMPKERFSAEFPKEGPSILRIQQVVRGDSAAYFCASSPTGLRETQYFGPGTRLLVL.

There are many counts of this clonotype. The rearrangement uses TRBV6-1 and TRBJ1-1; no clear D. The CDR3 is 14 amino acids. Trimming stripped 4 bases from V and 6 bases from J, with 15 bases between. Per germline, CDR1 MNHNS and CDR2 SASEGT. CDR3 residues: CASSVDGVQPEAFF. CDR3 sequence (DNA): TGTGCCAGCAGTGTAGATGGAGTACAACCTGAAGCTTTCTTT.

This clonotype was counted many times. The chain couples TRBV29-1 to TRBJ1-1; TRBD1 is a possible D gene (5 bases). Germline V gene lookup returns CDR1 SQVTM and CDR2 ANQGSEA. V shed 6 bases and J shed 6 bases, with 20 bases lying between them. The CDR3 has 14 amino acids. The CDR3 here is CSVWSRRESSEAFF. In DNA, the CDR3 is TGCAGCGTGTGGTCACGCAGGGAGAGTTCTGAAGCTTTCTTT.

This clonotype has a count of ten or more. The DNA of the CDR3 is TGTGCCAGCTCAGAGAGTGGGGGGAACACTGAAGCTTTCTTT. Its protein is CASSESGGNTEAFF. The chain links TRBV18 to TRBJ1-1; TRBD1 might be the D (5 bases). V lost 5 bases and J lost 1, with 11 bases in between. The CDR3 has 14 amino acids. CDR1 is KGHSH and CDR2 is LQKENI in the germline V gene. Based on the CDR3 plus reference TRBV18 and TRBJ1-1, the full variable domain is NAGVMQNPRHLVRRRGQEARLRCSPMKGHSHVYWYRQLPEEGLKFMVYLQKENIIDESGMPKERFSAEFPKEGPSILRIQQVVRGDSAAYFCASSESGGNTEAFFGQGTRLTVV.

This clonotype appeared a single time. V usage is TRBV27 and J usage is TRBJ2-7, with D possibly being TRBD1 (6 bases). V lost 6 bases and J lost 5, with 14 bases in between. Germline CDR1 is MNHEY and CDR2 is SMNVEV (reference sequence). The CDR3 extends over 13 amino acids. The CDR3 region is CASRDPGGHEQYF. Here the CDR3 DNA reads TGTGCCAGCAGAGACCCTGGGGGCCACGAGCAGTACTTC.

This clonotype was recorded at least ten times. The chain joins TRBV29-1 to TRBJ2-1, with 12 bases identical to TRBD2. Germline CDR1 SQVTM, CDR2 ANQGSEA. This CDR3 comprises 11 residues. CDR3 sequence (DNA): TGCGTTGGGACTAGCGGGAATGAGCAGTTCTTC. Protein product: CVGTSGNEQFF.

Many counts were recorded for this clonotype. V and J are TRBV6-1 and TRBJ2-1, with 9 bases fitting TRBD2. Trimming at V came to 5 bases and at J to 5 bases, leaving 7 bases not matched to a gene. The germline CDR1 and CDR2 sequences are MNHNS and SASEGT. This CDR3 has 15 amino acids. CDR3 sequence (DNA): TGTGCCAGCAGTCCTACTAGCGGGCGGCACAATGAGCAGTTCTTC. This codes for CASSPTSGRHNEQFF.

The chain uses TRBV5-1 and TRBJ2-3, with D unclear. Trimming shortened V by 1 base and J by 0 bases, and 6 bases separated the two germline ends. CDR1 and CDR2 from the germline V gene are SGHRS and YFSETQ. The CDR3 loop spans 14 amino acids. CDR3 in amino acids: CASSLPESTDTQYF. DNA of the CDR3: TGCGCCAGCAGCTTGCCAGAGAGCACAGATACGCAGTATTTT.

The sample holds many counts of this clonotype. The rearrangement joins TRBV28 to TRBJ1-3, with unresolved D. Deletions cut 4 bases from V and 4 bases from J, with 8 bases between. Germline lookup yields CDR1 MDHEN and CDR2 SYDVKM. The CDR3 has 13 residues. Here the CDR3 reads CASSSSVGNTIYF. The DNA for the CDR3 is TGTGCCAGCAGTTCCAGTGTGGGAAACACCATATATTTT.

In its sample, this clonotype was seen many times. This sequence joins TRBV4-1 and TRBJ2-1; the D gene is possibly TRBD2 (6 bases). Germline-derived CDR1 and CDR2 are MGHRA and YSYEKL. V gave up 1 base and J gave up 4 bases, with 11 bases separating them. The CDR3 length is 15 residues. The CDR3 loop is CASSQVGGQYNEQFF. CDR3 bases: TGCGCCAGCAGCCAAGTAGGAGGGCAGTACAATGAGCAGTTCTTC.

A word on this clonotype: Given a much more abundant clone one base away, this may be a read error. The chain employs TRBV6-2 or TRBV6-3 and TRBJ2-3; D is perhaps TRBD2 (6 bases). V was shortened by 7 bases and J by 2 bases, with 13 bases between the two germline ends. Germline CDR1 reads MNHEY; CDR2 reads SVGEGT. The CDR3 length is 14 residues. CDR3 residues: CASMRLANTDTQYF. The CDR3, as DNA: TGTGCCAGCATGAGGCTAGCGAACACAGATACGCAGTATTTT.

This clonotype was counted at least ten times. V gene TRBV28 combines with J gene TRBJ2-2; 16 nucleotides match TRBD2. Losses at the gene ends were 2 bases for V and 5 bases for J; bases not matched to a gene: 11. Germline V lookup: CDR1 MDHEN, CDR2 SYDVKM. The CDR3 runs 20 residues. The CDR3 region is CASSLIPGLAGGPSTGELFF. CDR3 in DNA: TGTGCCAGCAGTTTAATACCGGGACTAGCGGGAGGGCCTTCGACCGGGGAGCTGTTTTTT.

This clonotype was recorded many times. The V and J genes are TRBV6-6 and TRBJ2-3, with D unresolved. Deletions cut 0 bases from V and 6 bases from J, with 7 bases between. The CDR3 length is 13 residues. Germline V lookup: CDR1 MNHNY, CDR2 SVGAGI (reference sequence). The CDR3 loop reads CASSYSVGDTQYF. The CDR3 DNA is TGTGCCAGCAGTTACTCGGTCGGGGATACGCAGTATTTT.

The chain carries TRBV29-1 and TRBJ2-3, with D perhaps given as TRBD1 or TRBD2 (7 bases each). Germline CDR1 SQVTM, CDR2 ANQGSEA. V gave up 2 bases and J gave up 3 bases, with 15 bases separating them. The CDR3 totals 15 residues. The CDR3 nucleotides are TGCAGCGTTGAATCAGGGGGGGGACGGACAGATACGCAGTATTTT. As protein: CSVESGGGRTDTQYF.